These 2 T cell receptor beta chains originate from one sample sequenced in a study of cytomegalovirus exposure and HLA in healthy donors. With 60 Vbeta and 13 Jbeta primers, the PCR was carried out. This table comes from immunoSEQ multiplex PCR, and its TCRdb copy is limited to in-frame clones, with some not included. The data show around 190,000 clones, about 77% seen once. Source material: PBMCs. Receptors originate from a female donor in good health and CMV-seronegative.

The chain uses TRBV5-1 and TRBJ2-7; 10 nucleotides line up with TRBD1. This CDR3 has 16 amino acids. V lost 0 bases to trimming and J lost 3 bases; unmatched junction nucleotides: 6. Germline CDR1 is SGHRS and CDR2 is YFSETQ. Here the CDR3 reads CASSLDGTGAYYEQYF. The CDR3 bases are TGCGCCAGCAGCTTGGATGGGACAGGGGCGTACTACGAGCAGTACTTC.

The CDR3 DNA reads as TGTGCCAGCAGTTACCCTGGACAGGGGGACTACGAGCAGTACTTC. This sequence encodes CASSYPGQGDYEQYF. The chain links TRBV6-6 to TRBJ2-5; 10 nucleotides agree with TRBD1. Judging by the DNA end, TRBJ2-7 fits better; the J call may be wrong. CDR3 size: 15 residues. Germline V lookup: CDR1 MNHNY, CDR2 SVGAGI (reference sequence).